Each of the 32 T cell receptor beta chains below was sequenced from the same sample in a study of T cell responses to AZD1222 COVID-19 vaccine. Sequencing used immunoSEQ multiplex PCR; TCRdb keeps in-frame clones, though not all of them. In the table there are 70,000 to 85,000 clones, around 82% of which are singletons. The sample here was peripheral blood, taken 28 days after the second AZD1222 dose. These receptors all come from an adult who received the AZD1222 COVID-19 vaccine.

The rearrangement uses TRBV28 and TRBJ2-2; no reliable D call. This CDR3 has 11 amino acids. Trimming shortened V by 3 bases and J by 6 bases, and 2 bases separated the two germline ends. Looked up from germline, CDR1 is MDHEN and CDR2 is SYDVKM. The CDR3 region is CASSFAGELFF. The CDR3 coding sequence is TGTGCCAGCAGTTTCGCCGGGGAGCTGTTTTTT.

The chain recombines TRBV18 with TRBJ1-6; D is unresolved. V shed 0 bases and J shed 1 base, with 1 base lying between them. Germline V gives CDR1 KGHSH, CDR2 LQKENI. CDR3 length: 14 amino acids. Written as DNA, the CDR3 is TGTGCCAGCTCACCACCTTCCTATAATTCACCCCTCCACTTT. Its translation: CASSPPSYNSPLHF.

This chain connects TRBV28 to TRBJ1-2, with D tentatively TRBD1 (5 bases). CDR1 is MDHEN, CDR2 SYDVKM, per germline. Trimming pared 6 bases from V and 1 base from J, leaving 18 bases between. The CDR3 has 16 residues. CDR3 in amino acids: CASSSTGAGFNYGYTF. CDR3 coding DNA: TGTGCCAGCAGCTCTACTGGGGCGGGCTTTAACTATGGCTACACCTTC.

V and J are TRBV27 and TRBJ2-3; TRBD2 agrees at 10 bases. Germline V gene lookup returns CDR1 MNHEY and CDR2 SMNVEV (reference sequence). The CDR3 spans 15 residues. After removal of 3 bases from V and 4 bases from J, the junction contained 4 bases not matched to a gene. CDR3 protein: CASSFVAGGADTQYF. CDR3 bases: TGTGCCAGCAGTTTTGTAGCGGGAGGCGCAGATACGCAGTATTTT.

The V call is TRBV28, the J call TRBJ2-7; D may be TRBD1 or TRBD2 (6 bases each). The V end was cut by 3 bases, the J end by 1 base, with 19 bases between. The germline CDR1 and CDR2 sequences are MDHEN and SYDVKM. This CDR3 is built from 17 residues. As DNA, the CDR3 is TGTGCCAGCAGTTTTAAAAGGGGGAGGTCAGGTTCCTACGAGCAGTACTTC. Translation gives CASSFKRGRSGSYEQYF.

This clone is medium-sized by share. This chain connects TRBV5-1 to TRBJ1-4, with D perhaps TRBD1 (5 bases). Trimming shortened V by 4 bases and J by 8 bases, and 15 bases separated the two germline ends. This CDR3 is 14 amino acids long. Germline V gives CDR1 SGHRS, CDR2 YFSETQ. The CDR3 coding sequence is TGCGCCAGCAGCATCGGTGGTGGGGACGAAAAACTGTTTTTT. This sequence encodes CASSIGGGDEKLFF.

The genes are TRBV7-2 and TRBJ1-4; no definite D call. The length of the CDR3 is 14 residues. Trimming took off 5 bases at V and 5 bases at J, with 12 bases between the two ends. CDR1 and CDR2 (germline): SGHTA, FQGNSA. CDR3 in amino acids: CASSLRTGNEKLFF. CDR3 DNA: TGTGCCAGCAGCCTCCGGACGGGGAATGAAAAACTGTTTTTT.

The chain carries TRBV2 and TRBJ2-2, with D tentatively TRBD1 (6 bases). Trimming stripped 5 bases from V and 5 bases from J, with 12 bases between. The germline V gene encodes CDR1 SNHLY and CDR2 FYNNEI. The CDR3 covers 14 residues. CDR3 bases: TGTGCCAGCAGTCAACAGGGATTTACCGGGGAGCTGTTTTTT. It encodes CASSQQGFTGELFF.

The rearrangement uses TRBV27 and TRBJ1-2, with D maybe TRBD1 (5 bases). The CDR3 sequence is 14 residues long. Per the germline V gene, CDR1 is MNHEY and CDR2 is SMNVEV (reference sequence). V lost 1 base and J 6 bases, leaving 12 bases between the germline ends. The CDR3 DNA sequence: TGTGCCAGCAGTTTATACCCAGGGTCGGATGGCTACACCTTC. This encodes CASSLYPGSDGYTF.

The V call is TRBV5-4, the J call TRBJ2-1; TRBD1 is a possible D gene (6 bases). The CDR3 sequence is 13 residues long. CDR1 SGHNT and CDR2 YYREEE come from the germline V gene (reference sequence). The germline V and J ends were trimmed by 3 bases and 3 bases, with 7 bases remaining between them. CDR3 sequence: CASSSDSYNEQFF. CDR3 nucleotide sequence: TGTGCCAGCAGCTCGGACAGCTACAATGAGCAGTTCTTC.

The chain has TRBV28 and TRBJ2-7; the match to TRBD1 covers 11 bases. Germline lookup yields CDR1 MDHEN and CDR2 SYDVKM. The V and J ends lost 5 bases and 2 bases, in that order; junction bases with no gene match: 8. This CDR3 has 16 residues. This CDR3 reads CASSTPGQGVPYEQYF. CDR3 coding DNA: TGTGCCAGCAGTACACCGGGACAGGGGGTTCCCTACGAGCAGTACTTC.

The rearrangement uses TRBV6-2 or TRBV6-3 and TRBJ1-1, with no clear D. The V end lost 4 bases, the J end lost 0 bases, and 9 bases lay between the germline ends. The CDR3 sequence is 14 residues long. CDR1 MNHEY and CDR2 SVGEGT come from the germline V gene. CDR3 amino acids: CASSSQRLNTEAFF. CDR3 nucleotides: TGTGCCAGCAGTTCTCAAAGATTGAACACTGAAGCTTTCTTT.

V is TRBV7-6 and J is TRBJ2-3, with D hard to call. This CDR3 spans 15 amino acids. Germline CDR1 and CDR2: SGHVS and FNYEAQ. Trimming pared 4 bases from V and 2 bases from J, leaving 13 bases between. This CDR3 is CASSYTDRFTDTQYF. The CDR3 region has the DNA TGTGCCAGCAGCTACACAGACCGGTTCACAGATACGCAGTATTTT.

The count of this clone is one. V is TRBV2 and J is TRBJ1-3; D is perhaps TRBD1 (6 bases). This CDR3 region has 16 residues. The V end lost 6 bases, the J end lost 0 bases, and 15 bases lay between the germline ends. The germline CDR1 and CDR2 sequences are SNHLY and FYNNEI. CDR3 sequence reads: CASRSRQVNSGNTIYF. DNA for the CDR3: TGTGCCAGCAGGTCGAGACAGGTTAACTCTGGAAACACCATATATTTT.

The gene calls are TRBV6-5 and TRBJ1-2, with TRBD1 as a possible D gene (6 bases). V shed 6 bases and J shed 4 bases, with 12 bases lying between them. This CDR3 region has 13 residues. Germline V gives CDR1 MNHEY, CDR2 SVGAGI. The CDR3 is CASRHSGAYGYTF. The CDR3 coding sequence is TGTGCCAGCAGACATTCGGGGGCCTATGGCTACACCTTC.

This clone was counted once. This specimen includes other DNA sequences encoding the same CDR3. The rearrangement uses TRBV9 and TRBJ1-1; D gene uncertain. Trimming left V 0 bases short and J 0 bases short, with 3 bases between. The CDR3 totals 13 residues. Germline V CDR1 and CDR2: SGDLS, YYNGEE. The CDR3 is CASSVEVNTEAFF. Here the CDR3 DNA reads TGTGCCAGCAGCGTAGAGGTGAACACTGAAGCTTTCTTT. Supplemented by reference TRBV9 and TRBJ1-1, the full variable domain reads DSGVTQTPKHLITATGQRVTLRCSPRSGDLSVYWYQQSLDQGLQFLIQYYNGEERAKGNILERFSAQQFPDLHSELNLSSLELGDSALYFCASSVEVNTEAFFGQGTRLTVV.

The chain employs TRBV7-2 and TRBJ1-4, with D possibly being TRBD1 (5 bases). CDR3 length: 15 residues. With 5 bases removed from V and 3 bases from J, the gap between germline ends came to 13 bases. Germline V gene data show CDR1 as SGHTA and CDR2 as FQGNSA. The CDR3 here is CASSPQGGSNEKLFF. CDR3 DNA sequence: TGTGCCAGCAGCCCGCAGGGAGGGTCTAATGAAAAACTGTTTTTT.

CDR3 sequence: CASSWALAGSSYNEQFF. CDR3 bases: TGCGCCAGCAGCTGGGCACTAGCGGGAAGCTCCTACAATGAGCAGTTCTTC. The chain recombines TRBV5-1 with TRBJ2-1; TRBD2 matches at 10 bases. This CDR3 has 17 amino acids. Trimming at V came to 3 bases and at J to 0 bases, leaving 6 bases not matched to a gene. In germline, CDR1 is SGHRS, CDR2 YFSETQ.

The V gene is TRBV1, the J gene TRBJ2-7. TRBV1 is termed a pseudogene. CDR3 length equals 12 residues. The CDR3: CTLLDGIYEQYF. The CDR3 DNA is TGCACCTTACTGGACGGAATCTACGAGCAGTACTTC.

V gene TRBV12-5 combines with J gene TRBJ2-3, with 10 nucleotides matching TRBD1. The germline V gene encodes CDR1 LGHNT and CDR2 FRNRAP. The V segment lost 5 bases and the J segment 1 base; nucleotides outside the gene matches: 0. This CDR3 spans 14 amino acids. CDR3 sequence (DNA): TGTGCTAGTGGTGGGACAGGGGGCACAGATACGCAGTATTTT. Encoded protein: CASGGTGGTDTQYF.

The V gene is TRBV29-1, the J gene TRBJ2-1; D is perhaps TRBD1 (5 bases). CDR3 size: 14 residues. CDR1 and CDR2 from the germline V gene are SQVTM and ANQGSEA. The germline V and J ends were trimmed by 4 bases and 1 base, with 11 bases remaining between them. The CDR3 nucleotides read TGCAGCGTTGTAGGGGCTGGGTCCTACAATGAGCAGTTCTTC. This encodes CSVVGAGSYNEQFF.

In its sample, this clone was seen a few times. The J gene is TRBJ1-1, the V gene TRBV12-5; D is uncertain. CDR3 length equals 12 residues. Deletions cut 3 bases from V and 3 bases from J, with 5 bases between. CDR1 and CDR2 from the germline V gene are LGHNT and FRNRAP. This chain's CDR3 is CASGFGDTEAFF. The DNA for the CDR3 is TGTGCTAGTGGTTTCGGTGACACTGAAGCTTTCTTT.

The chain links TRBV6-5 to TRBJ1-1; TRBD1 is a possible D gene (5 bases). The CDR3 has 14 amino acids. V lost 5 bases and J lost 7, with 17 bases in between. In germline, CDR1 is MNHEY, CDR2 SVGAGI. The CDR3, as DNA: TGTGCCAGCAGTCGGGGGGTTATCCCATATGAAGCTTTCTTT. As protein: CASSRGVIPYEAFF.

V and J are TRBV7-9 and TRBJ1-1; 7 positions agree with TRBD1. The CDR3 is made up of 14 amino acids. Germline V gives CDR1 SEHNR, CDR2 FQNEAQ (reference sequence). V lost 7 bases and J lost 1; bases outside the gene matches: 6. The chain's CDR3 is CASILGTANTEAFF. The CDR3 DNA sequence: TGTGCCAGCATCCTGGGGACAGCGAACACTGAAGCTTTCTTT.

The chain combines TRBV5-1 with TRBJ1-2; TRBD1 agrees at 7 bases. Looked up from germline, CDR1 is SGHRS and CDR2 is YFSETQ. The CDR3 covers 14 residues. Trimming removed 2 bases from V and 0 bases from J; junction bases left unmatched: 1. As DNA, the CDR3 is TGCGCCAGCAGCTTCGGGACAGCTAACTATGGCTACACCTTC. It codes for CASSFGTANYGYTF.

The chain links TRBV6-4 to TRBJ1-5, with 7 bases fitting TRBD1. Germline V gene data show CDR1 as MRHNA and CDR2 as SNTAGT. This CDR3 has 17 amino acids. V dropped 1 base and J dropped 1; count of bases not matched to a gene: 7. This chain's CDR3 is CASSDWVGQPSNQPQHF. DNA for the CDR3: TGTGCCAGCAGTGACTGGGTGGGACAGCCGAGCAATCAGCCCCAGCATTTT.

There are a few counts of this clone. The gene calls are TRBV27 and TRBJ2-1, with TRBD2 matching over 12 bases. The CDR3 loop spans 16 amino acids. Germline trimming cut 4 bases from V and 2 bases from J; bases unmatched to any gene: 3. Germline V gene sequence: CDR1 MNHEY, CDR2 SMNVEV (reference sequence). The CDR3 DNA reads as TGTGCCAGCAGTTCTGCTAGCGGGAGGGCCTACAATGAGCAGTTCTTC. Translated: CASSSASGRAYNEQFF.

J is TRBJ2-7 and V is TRBV2; D gene uncertain. Trimming pared 5 bases from V and 6 bases from J, leaving 8 bases between. The CDR3 extends over 11 amino acids. Germline CDR1 reads SNHLY; CDR2 reads FYNNEI. The CDR3 nucleotides read TGTGCCAGCAGTTTTCCAGGCGAGCAGTACTTC. It codes for CASSFPGEQYF.

In its sample, this clone was seen a few times. The chain has TRBV19 and TRBJ1-6; possible D gene TRBD1, 5 bases. The ends were cut back, 7 bases at V and 7 bases at J, with 14 bases in the middle. The CDR3 spans 14 residues. The germline gives CDR1 LNHDA, CDR2 SQIVND (reference sequence). CDR3 coding DNA: TGTGCCAGTACAGGACAACTACTGAATTCACCCCTCCACTTT. Translated, it gives CASTGQLLNSPLHF.

This clone was counted a single time. V gene TRBV28 combines with J gene TRBJ2-5; D is perhaps TRBD1 (6 bases). CDR3 size: 14 residues. Looked up from germline, CDR1 is MDHEN and CDR2 is SYDVKM. V gave up 5 bases and J gave up 2 bases, with 12 bases separating them. The CDR3 reads CASSLGTPQETQYF. CDR3 DNA: TGTGCCAGCAGTCTTGGGACACCGCAAGAGACCCAGTACTTC.

Judged by abundance, this clone is medium-sized (0.01 to 0.1%). V is TRBV7-2 and J is TRBJ1-5, with D possibly TRBD1 on 5 matching bases. The CDR3 runs to 16 residues. CDR1 is SGHTA, CDR2 FQGNSA, per germline. V was cut by 2 bases and J by 0 bases, with 11 bases left in between. The CDR3 is CASSLRRGDSNQPQHF. In DNA form, the CDR3 reads TGTGCCAGCAGCTTACGGAGGGGTGATAGCAATCAGCCCCAGCATTTT.

The chain couples TRBV23-1 to TRBJ2-5, with unresolved D. TRBV23-1 is given ORF status, its function remaining uncertain. This CDR3 has 13 residues. V lost 3 bases and J lost 1, with 6 bases in between. The CDR3 nucleotides are TGCGCCAGCAGTCATCACAGCCAAGAGACCCAGTACTTC. It encodes CASSHHSQETQYF.